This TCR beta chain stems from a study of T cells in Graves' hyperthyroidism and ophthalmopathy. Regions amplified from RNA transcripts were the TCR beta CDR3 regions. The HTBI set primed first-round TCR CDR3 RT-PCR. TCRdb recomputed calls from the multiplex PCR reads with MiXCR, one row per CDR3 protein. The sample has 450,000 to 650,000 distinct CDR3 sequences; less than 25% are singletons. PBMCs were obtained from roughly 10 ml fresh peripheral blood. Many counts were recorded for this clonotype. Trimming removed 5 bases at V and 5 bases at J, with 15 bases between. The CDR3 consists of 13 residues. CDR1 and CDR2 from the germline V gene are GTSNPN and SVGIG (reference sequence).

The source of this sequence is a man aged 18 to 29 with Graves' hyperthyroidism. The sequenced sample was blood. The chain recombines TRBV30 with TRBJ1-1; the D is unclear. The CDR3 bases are TGTGCCTGGTCCGCTGGGCTAGGTACTGAAGCTTTCTTT. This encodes CAWSAGLGTEAFF.